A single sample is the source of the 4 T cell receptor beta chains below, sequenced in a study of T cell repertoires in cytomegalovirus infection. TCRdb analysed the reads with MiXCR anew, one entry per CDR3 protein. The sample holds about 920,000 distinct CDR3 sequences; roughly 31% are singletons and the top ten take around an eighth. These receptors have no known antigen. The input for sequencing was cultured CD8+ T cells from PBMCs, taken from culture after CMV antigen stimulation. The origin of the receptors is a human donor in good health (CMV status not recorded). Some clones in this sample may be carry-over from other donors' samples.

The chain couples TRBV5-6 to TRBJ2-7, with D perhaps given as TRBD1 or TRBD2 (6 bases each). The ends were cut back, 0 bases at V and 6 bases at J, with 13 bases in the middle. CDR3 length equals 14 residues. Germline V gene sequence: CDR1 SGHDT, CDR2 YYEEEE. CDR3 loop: CASSLGGALSEQYV. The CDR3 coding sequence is TGTGCCAGCAGCTTGGGGGGGGCGCTTTCCGAGCAGTACGTC.

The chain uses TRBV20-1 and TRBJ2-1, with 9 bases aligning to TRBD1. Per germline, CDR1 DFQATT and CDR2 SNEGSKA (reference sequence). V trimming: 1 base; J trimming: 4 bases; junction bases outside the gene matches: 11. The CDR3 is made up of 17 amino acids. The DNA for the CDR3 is TGCAGTGCTAGAGTCACTAACAGGGGGCTTGGGTACAATGAGCAGTTCTTC. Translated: CSARVTNRGLGYNEQFF.

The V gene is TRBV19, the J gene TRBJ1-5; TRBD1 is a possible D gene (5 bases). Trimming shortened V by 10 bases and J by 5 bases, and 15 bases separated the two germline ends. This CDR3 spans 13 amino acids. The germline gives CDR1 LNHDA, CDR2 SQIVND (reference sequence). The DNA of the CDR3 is TGTGCCACCGTGGGACTCTGGGATCAGCCCCAGCATTTT. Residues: CATVGLWDQPQHF.

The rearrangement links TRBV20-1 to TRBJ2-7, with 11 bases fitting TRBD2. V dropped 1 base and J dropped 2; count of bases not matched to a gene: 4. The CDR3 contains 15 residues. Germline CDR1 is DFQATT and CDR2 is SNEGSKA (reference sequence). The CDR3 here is CSARGPLAGAYEQYF. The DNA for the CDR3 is TGCAGTGCTAGAGGTCCACTAGCGGGAGCCTACGAGCAGTACTTC.